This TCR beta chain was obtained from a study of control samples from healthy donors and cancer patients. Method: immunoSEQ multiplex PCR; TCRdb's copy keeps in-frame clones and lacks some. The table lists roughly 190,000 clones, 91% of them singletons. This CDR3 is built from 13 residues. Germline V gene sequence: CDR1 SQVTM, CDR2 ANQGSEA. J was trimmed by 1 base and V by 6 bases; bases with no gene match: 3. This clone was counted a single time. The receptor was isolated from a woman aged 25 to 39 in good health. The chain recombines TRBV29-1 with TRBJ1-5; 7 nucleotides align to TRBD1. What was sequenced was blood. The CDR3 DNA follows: TGCAGCGTCCGCAGGGGGAGCAATCAGCCCCAGCATTTT. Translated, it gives CSVRRGSNQPQHF. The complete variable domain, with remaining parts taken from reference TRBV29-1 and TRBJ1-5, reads SAVISQKPSRDICQRGTSLTIQCQVDSQVTMMFWYRQQPGQSLTLIATANQGSEATYESGFVIDKFPISRPNLTFSTLTVSNMSPEDSSIYLCSVRRGSNQPQHFGDGTRLSIL.